The entry below describes one T cell receptor (beta chain). Antigen specificity is unknown. V was pared by 7 bases and J by 8 bases, with 18 bases of the junction left unmatched. Germline V gives CDR1 SQVTM, CDR2 ANQGSEA. The CDR3 runs to 15 residues. The source of the sample is a study of CD8+ T cells in alopecia areata. Extracted from the samples, RNA was reverse transcribed into cDNA to serve as the sequencing template. Measured with immunoSEQ multiplex PCR; TCRdb has only the in-frame clones, and not every one. Seen here are some 120,000 clones, around 50% observed once, and the top ten hold about 11%. Overall study findings and caveats: Normal scalp had lower clonality than lesional scalp, with alopecia totalis/universalis lesions showing this most strongly.

The source is a human donor with alopecia areata. The J gene is TRBJ2-3, the V gene TRBV29-1; 7 bases are shared with TRBD2. Sequenced material: NKG2D-low CD8+ T cells sorted from blood. The CDR3: CSGHGGHRDYGTQYF. The CDR3 nucleotides read TGCAGCGGCCATGGGGGTCACCGGGACTACGGTACGCAGTATTTT.